This note documents a single TCR beta chain sequence. The antigen is unknown. This sample was taken from a study of cytomegalovirus exposure and HLA in healthy donors. Study-level points and caveats: A link between a missense DCLRE1C variant and TCR beta V- and J-gene trimming emerged from a later analysis. The study flagged roughly 150 TCR beta chains as cytomegalovirus-associated. Within the data, a cluster of highly shared sequence variants was likely a sequencing artifact.

The trim removed 5 bases at V and 13 bases at J, leaving 10 bases unmatched. The CDR3 has 12 amino acids. Germline V gene sequence: CDR1 MDHEN, CDR2 SYDVKM. The PCR contained 60 Vbeta and 13 Jbeta primers. The table came from immunoSEQ multiplex PCR; TCRdb's copy has only in-frame clones and leaves some out. The table gives under 150,000 clones; the top ten clones make up approximately 1.9% of it. Sequencing input: PBMCs. The clonotype comes from a woman aged 55-70 years in good health and CMV-seronegative. The rearrangement joins TRBV28 to TRBJ2-7, with 8 nucleotides matching TRBD1. This CDR3 reads CASSERTGPQYF. In nucleotides, the CDR3 is TGTGCCAGCAGTGAGAGGACAGGGCCCCAATACTTC.